The 21 T cell receptor beta chains below all came from one sample that was sequenced in a study of CD8 T cell repertoires and HIV-1 epitope variants. The assay was immunoSEQ multiplex PCR, and TCRdb's table has in-frame clones only and misses some. The repertoire has about 3,500 clones, under 80% of them found once; the top ten carry around two fifths. Their antigens are not known. What was sequenced was cultured CD8+ T cells derived from PBMCs. Receptor source: a male donor with HIV.

This clone has only a few counts. The CDR3 reads CASSQTGGSGANVLTF. In DNA, the CDR3 is TGCGCCAGCAGCCAGACAGGGGGCTCTGGGGCCAACGTCCTGACTTTC. V gene TRBV4-3 combines with J gene TRBJ2-6, with TRBD1 matching over 9 bases. Germline CDR1 is LGHNA and CDR2 is YSLEER. After removal of 3 bases from V and 0 bases from J, the junction contained 0 bases not matched to a gene. CDR3 length: 16 residues.

The chain combines TRBV18 with TRBJ1-3; TRBD1 matches at 8 bases. This CDR3 comprises 15 residues. Germline CDR1 reads KGHSH; CDR2 reads LQKENI. Losses at the gene ends were 6 bases for V and 0 bases for J; bases not matched to a gene: 4. CDR3 in amino acids: CASSGTGLSGNTIYF. The CDR3 DNA follows: TGTGCCAGCTCCGGGACAGGCCTCTCTGGAAACACCATATATTTT.

CDR3 sequence (DNA): TGCAGCGCAGGACAGGGGGCCTACAATGAGCAGTTCTTC. Encoded protein: CSAGQGAYNEQFF. The chain combines TRBV29-1 with TRBJ2-1, with 10 positions matching TRBD1. This CDR3 comprises 13 residues. Trimming cost V 7 bases and J 2 bases; bases outside gene matches: 2. Germline CDR1 SQVTM, CDR2 ANQGSEA.

This chain uses TRBV15 with TRBJ2-1; 12 nucleotides line up with TRBD2. V dropped 3 bases and J dropped 3; count of bases not matched to a gene: 9. CDR1 and CDR2 from the germline V gene are LNHNV and YYDKDF (reference sequence). This CDR3 comprises 18 residues. For the CDR3, the DNA is TGTGCCACCAGCAGTAGACTAGCGGGGGCCCACTACTACAATGAGCAGTTCTTC. Protein product: CATSSRLAGAHYYNEQFF.

This clone was observed once. The gene calls are TRBV7-8 and TRBJ2-1; 8 bases line up with TRBD2. Looked up from germline, CDR1 is SGHVS and CDR2 is FQNEAQ. The CDR3 runs 16 residues. V lost 1 base to trimming and J lost 4 bases; unmatched junction nucleotides: 6. CDR3: CASSLGFSGVYNEQFF. In nucleotides, the CDR3 is TGTGCCAGCAGCTTAGGGTTTAGCGGGGTGTACAATGAGCAGTTCTTC.

The rearrangement joins TRBV6-4 to TRBJ1-6; D gene unclear. The germline CDR1 and CDR2 sequences are MRHNA and SNTAGT. Trimming stripped 4 bases from V and 0 bases from J, with 16 bases between. The CDR3 has 18 amino acids. In nucleotides, the CDR3 is TGTGCCAGCAGTGGAGAAGGTTCCGTTAGCTCCTATAATTCACCCCTCCACTTT. The encoded protein is CASSGEGSVSSYNSPLHF.

The V and J genes are TRBV30 and TRBJ1-3; D is possibly TRBD1 (5 bases). Germline CDR1 GTSNPN, CDR2 SVGIG (reference sequence). The CDR3 extends over 13 amino acids. Trimming stripped 5 bases from V and 2 bases from J, with 10 bases between. DNA for the CDR3: TGTGCCTGGGCAGACAGAACTGGAAACACCATATATTTT. Its protein is CAWADRTGNTIYF.

The rearrangement joins TRBV28 to TRBJ2-7; D gene ambiguous. From germline, CDR1 is MDHEN and CDR2 SYDVKM. Between the trimmed V and J ends, which lost 7 bases and 1 base, there was a span of 8 bases. This CDR3 contains 12 residues. The CDR3 protein is CASTPGSYEQYF. DNA for the CDR3: TGTGCCAGCACGCCCGGATCCTACGAGCAGTACTTC.

The rearrangement links TRBV14 to TRBJ2-7; no clear D gene. V was trimmed by 1 base and J by 0 bases, leaving 4 bases between them. Germline V gives CDR1 SGHDN, CDR2 FVKESK. The CDR3 length is 13 residues. This CDR3 reads CASSQVVSYEQYF. The DNA of the CDR3 is TGTGCCAGCAGCCAAGTCGTCTCCTACGAGCAGTACTTC.

The chain couples TRBV7-3 to TRBJ1-2; D perhaps matches TRBD1 (5 bases). Germline V lookup: CDR1 SGHTA, CDR2 FQGTGA. Trimming took 5 bases from V and 8 from J, leaving 24 bases between them. The CDR3 covers 16 residues. CDR3 nucleotide sequence: TGTGCCAGCAGCGATGGGGGAGGGGATCAGGGTAGAGGCTACACCTTC. It is translated as CASSDGGGDQGRGYTF.

The V gene is TRBV4-3, the J gene TRBJ1-2; no reliable D call. V dropped 0 bases and J dropped 1 base, with 6 bases sitting between them. From germline, CDR1 is LGHNA and CDR2 YSLEER. The CDR3 covers 14 residues. DNA of the CDR3: TGCGCCAGCAGCCAAGAAGGAGTTAACTATGGCTACACCTTC. It yields the protein CASSQEGVNYGYTF.

V is TRBV10-1 and J is TRBJ2-1, with 13 bases that match TRBD2. CDR1 is WNHNN, CDR2 SYGVQD, per germline (reference sequence). V gave up 2 bases and J gave up 7 bases; unmatched junction bases: 11. The CDR3 loop spans 18 amino acids. The CDR3 region has the DNA TGCGCCAGCAGTGAGCCTGAGGGACTAGCGGGATTAACAAATGAGCAGTTCTTC. It encodes CASSEPEGLAGLTNEQFF.

By frequency in the sample, this clone is medium-sized. V usage is TRBV6-5 and J usage is TRBJ1-1, with D hard to call. CDR3 length equals 14 residues. Trimming left V 1 base short and J 0 bases short, with 6 bases between. Looked up from germline, CDR1 is MNHEY and CDR2 is SVGAGI. Here the CDR3 reads CASSYLDMNTEAFF. CDR3 bases: TGTGCCAGCAGTTACTTGGATATGAACACTGAAGCTTTCTTT.

The rearrangement joins TRBV7-9 to TRBJ1-2, with a weak D call TRBD1 (5 bases). Between the trimmed V and J ends, which lost 8 bases and 4 bases, there was a span of 5 bases. Germline lookup yields CDR1 SEHNR and CDR2 FQNEAQ (reference sequence). The CDR3 has 10 residues. CDR3 coding DNA: TGTGCCAGCGGGGCCTATGGCTACACCTTC. It specifies CASGAYGYTF.

The rearrangement joins TRBV30 to TRBJ1-2, with D perhaps TRBD1 (5 bases). The length of the CDR3 is 15 residues. Germline CDR1 GTSNPN, CDR2 SVGIG (reference sequence). The V and J ends lost 0 bases and 0 bases respectively, with 11 bases between them. Here the CDR3 reads CAWSVLAGPNYGYTF. The CDR3 bases are TGTGCCTGGAGTGTACTGGCAGGGCCTAACTATGGCTACACCTTC.

This clone appeared a few times. This sequence joins TRBV28 and TRBJ2-7; 11 bases line up with TRBD2. Germline loops: CDR1 MDHEN, CDR2 SYDVKM. The V segment lost 2 bases and the J segment 3 bases; nucleotides outside the gene matches: 3. This CDR3 has 15 amino acids. The CDR3 sequence is CASSLLAGGLYEQYF. In nucleotides, the CDR3 is TGTGCCAGCAGTTTACTAGCGGGGGGTCTCTACGAGCAGTACTTC. The full variable domain, rest sourced from reference TRBV28 and TRBJ2-7, is DVKVTQSSRYLVKRTGEKVFLECVQDMDHENMFWYRQDPGLGLRLIYFSYDVKMKEKGDIPEGYSVSREKKERFSLILESASTNQTSMYLCASSLLAGGLYEQYFGPGTRLTVT.

The V gene is TRBV7-9, the J gene TRBJ2-1; possible D gene TRBD2, 5 bases. Germline CDR1 SEHNR, CDR2 FQNEAQ (reference sequence). Trimming took 5 bases from V and 6 from J, leaving 17 bases between them. There are 15 residues in the CDR3. DNA for the CDR3: TGTGCCAGCAGCCCGACTACCCACATAGCCAATGAGCAGTTCTTC. Its translation is CASSPTTHIANEQFF.

The chain has TRBV6-6 and TRBJ2-1, with TRBD1 matching 8 bases. This CDR3 is 15 amino acids long. In germline, CDR1 is MNHNY, CDR2 SVGAGI (reference sequence). Trimming cost V 5 bases and J 0 bases; bases outside gene matches: 3. This CDR3 reads CASSAGTGSYNEQFF. Written as DNA, the CDR3 is TGTGCCAGCAGTGCCGGGACAGGCTCCTACAATGAGCAGTTCTTC.

The J gene is TRBJ2-7, the V gene TRBV5-8; a possible D gene is TRBD1 (5 bases). Trimming removed 4 bases from V and 2 bases from J, with 13 bases in between. The CDR3 runs 14 residues. CDR1 and CDR2 from the germline V gene are SGHTS and YDEGEE. The CDR3: CASSDSTVTYEQYF. CDR3 nucleotide sequence: TGTGCCAGCAGCGACTCGACAGTTACCTACGAGCAGTACTTC.

The V call is TRBV4-3, the J call TRBJ1-6; the D is unclear. Germline V lookup: CDR1 LGHNA, CDR2 YSLEER. This CDR3 has 16 residues. V was pared by 0 bases and J by 10 bases, with 16 bases between. The CDR3 reads CASSQERGKEKSPLHF. CDR3 nucleotide sequence: TGCGCCAGCAGCCAAGAAAGAGGGAAAGAAAAGTCACCCCTCCACTTT.

This clone was seen a few times. This chain uses TRBV29-1 with TRBJ1-3; D is ambiguous. Trimming stripped 6 bases from V and 3 bases from J, with 6 bases between. The germline CDR1 and CDR2 sequences are SQVTM and ANQGSEA. CDR3 size: 11 residues. CDR3: CSVHFGNTIYF. CDR3 nucleotides: TGCAGCGTACACTTTGGAAACACCATATATTTT.